The 21 T cell receptor beta chains below come from one sample, sequenced in a study of shared clonotypes between healthy human individuals (dated by TCRdb to the early 2020s). The library was produced with the immunoSEQ multiplex PCR assay. TCRdb limited this immuneACCESS table to in-frame rearrangements with V and J called. A share of clones is missing; checked studies link under half to unresolved V genes, and the rest is unexplained. This sample comprises around 1.5 million clones, approximately 98% of them detected only once. About 0.42% of the sample comes from the top ten. Input material: naive CD4+ T cells sorted from blood. What this sample's cell subset or site label stands for: CD45RA+ positively selected. The receptors were gathered from a man aged 25-45 years in good health.

This rearrangement joins TRBV28 to TRBJ2-7; 12 positions agree with TRBD1. This CDR3 region has 14 residues. J gave up 5 bases and V 8 bases, and 7 bases lay outside the gene matches. Germline V gene data show CDR1 as MDHEN and CDR2 as SYDVKM. DNA of the CDR3: TGTGCCAGCTGGACCGGGACAGGGGGCCACGAGCAGTACTTC. Its protein is CASWTGTGGHEQYF. Based on the CDR3 plus reference TRBV28 and TRBJ2-7, the full variable domain is DVKVTQSSRYLVKRTGEKVFLECVQDMDHENMFWYRQDPGLGLRLIYFSYDVKMKEKGDIPEGYSVSREKKERFSLILESASTNQTSMYLCASWTGTGGHEQYFGPGTRLTVT.

This clone was seen just once. This rearrangement joins TRBV7-9 to TRBJ2-7; D remains unclear. The CDR3 extends over 13 amino acids. Germline V lookup: CDR1 SEHNR, CDR2 FQNEAQ (reference sequence). Trimming stripped 1 base from V and 5 bases from J, with 9 bases between. The chain's CDR3 is CASSLDQTNEQYF. CDR3 in DNA: TGTGCCAGCAGCTTAGACCAGACCAACGAGCAGTACTTC.

The V and J genes are TRBV5-6 and TRBJ2-1; 11 nucleotides match TRBD2. Germline CDR1 SGHDT, CDR2 YYEEEE. Unmatched junction bases numbered 6, after V lost 4 bases and J lost 6 bases. This CDR3 region has 15 residues. The CDR3 loop is CASSAGTSGSNEQFF. The CDR3 nucleotides are TGTGCCAGCAGCGCCGGGACTAGCGGATCCAATGAGCAGTTCTTC.

The CDR3 here is CASSDRGGLADAGELFF. The CDR3 DNA follows: TGTGCCAGCAGCGACAGGGGGGGACTAGCGGATGCCGGGGAGCTGTTTTTT. The chain employs TRBV9 and TRBJ2-2; TRBD2 agrees at 11 bases. The V gene's germline CDR1 is SGDLS and CDR2 YYNGEE. CDR3 length: 17 amino acids. Losses at the gene ends were 3 bases for V and 6 bases for J; bases not matched to a gene: 10.

This chain links TRBV5-1 with TRBJ2-7, with D possibly matching TRBD2 (6 bases). Trimming left V 1 base short and J 0 bases short, with 23 bases between. This CDR3 is 19 amino acids long. CDR1 and CDR2 (germline): SGHRS, YFSETQ. The CDR3 DNA sequence: TGCGCCAGCAGCTTGTCAGTCTTAGGCGGGAAGAATATCTCCTACGAGCAGTACTTC. Protein product: CASSLSVLGGKNISYEQYF.

The DNA of the CDR3 is TGTGCCAGCTCACCAATTGGGACAGGGAACTACAATGAGCAGTTCTTC. This gives the protein CASSPIGTGNYNEQFF. The chain joins TRBV18 to TRBJ2-1; the match to TRBD1 covers 9 bases. The CDR3 consists of 16 residues. Germline V gives CDR1 KGHSH, CDR2 LQKENI. With V trimmed by 2 bases and J by 3 bases, 5 bases remained unmatched.

This clone was counted a single time. The chain combines TRBV28 with TRBJ2-1, with D possibly TRBD2 on 5 matching bases. The germline gives CDR1 MDHEN, CDR2 SYDVKM. The CDR3 contains 15 residues. Trimming left V 8 bases short and J 0 bases short, with 14 bases between. Here the CDR3 DNA reads TGTGCCAGCGGGCGACGGAGCGGCTCCTACAATGAGCAGTTCTTC. Translation: CASGRRSGSYNEQFF.

The CDR3 nucleotides are TGCGCCAGCAGCTTGGGGGGGCTAGATCAGCCCCAGCATTTT. The encoded protein is CASSLGGLDQPQHF. This rearrangement joins TRBV5-1 to TRBJ1-5; a weak D match, TRBD1 (6 bases). CDR1 is SGHRS, CDR2 YFSETQ, per germline. The CDR3 covers 14 residues. Trimming removed 0 bases at V and 5 bases at J, with 9 bases between. Together with reference TRBV5-1 and TRBJ1-5, the CDR3 gives the full variable domain: KAGVTQTPRYLIKTRGQQVTLSCSPISGHRSVSWYQQTPGQGLQFLFEYFSETQRNKGNFPGRFSGRQFSNSRSEMNVSTLELGDSALYLCASSLGGLDQPQHFGDGTRLSIL.

The gene calls are TRBV2 and TRBJ2-3; a weak D match, TRBD2 (6 bases). Germline V gives CDR1 SNHLY, CDR2 FYNNEI. This CDR3 is 17 amino acids long. V was clipped by 1 base and J by 2 bases, with 16 bases between them. The CDR3 loop is CASSEGEGPGVTDTQYF. The CDR3 DNA reads as TGTGCCAGCAGTGAAGGAGAGGGCCCGGGAGTCACAGATACGCAGTATTTT.

Worth noting for this clone: In the same sample, other DNA sequences code for this CDR3. This rearrangement joins TRBV5-1 to TRBJ2-1, with D uncertain. Germline CDR1 SGHRS, CDR2 YFSETQ. V was clipped by 4 bases and J by 0 bases, with 5 bases between them. The CDR3 spans 13 residues. The DNA for the CDR3 is TGCGCCAGCAGCCTAGACTCCTACAATGAGCAGTTCTTC. Its protein product is CASSLDSYNEQFF. Full variable domain (outside the CDR3, taken from reference TRBV5-1 and TRBJ2-1): KAGVTQTPRYLIKTRGQQVTLSCSPISGHRSVSWYQQTPGQGLQFLFEYFSETQRNKGNFPGRFSGRQFSNSRSEMNVSTLELGDSALYLCASSLDSYNEQFFGPGTRLTVL.

The V gene is TRBV6-5, the J gene TRBJ2-1; D gene uncertain. V lost 6 bases and J 8 bases, leaving 14 bases between the germline ends. Per germline, CDR1 MNHEY and CDR2 SVGAGI. This CDR3 comprises 13 residues. CDR3 sequence (DNA): TGTGCCAGCAGCCCCGGGTTAGGATATGAGCAGTTCTTC. It codes for CASSPGLGYEQFF.

The CDR3 sequence is CASSFRWSLAGEDTQYF. The CDR3 coding sequence is TGTGCCAGCAGCTTCAGATGGTCACTAGCGGGAGAAGATACGCAGTATTTT. This chain links TRBV13 with TRBJ2-3; 11 bases agree with TRBD2. V lost 3 bases, J lost 5 bases, and 10 bases stayed unmatched. The CDR3 has 17 amino acids. Per germline, CDR1 PRHDT and CDR2 FYEKMQ (reference sequence).

The J gene is TRBJ2-7, the V gene TRBV9; D may be TRBD2 (6 bases). V was clipped by 4 bases and J by 2 bases, with 22 bases between them. CDR3 length: 17 amino acids. Germline assignment: CDR1 SGDLS and CDR2 YYNGEE. CDR3 residues: CASSPTSSASHPYEQYF. The DNA for the CDR3 is TGTGCCAGCAGCCCGACCTCTAGCGCCTCTCATCCCTACGAGCAGTACTTC.

The gene calls are TRBV15 and TRBJ2-5; D possibly corresponds to TRBD1 (6 bases). V was trimmed by 1 base and J by 3 bases, leaving 15 bases between them. From germline, CDR1 is LNHNV and CDR2 YYDKDF (reference sequence). The CDR3 is 16 residues long. The CDR3 nucleotides read TGTGCCACCAGCAGAGGCGGACAGCGTTTTAAAGAGACCCAGTACTTC. As protein: CATSRGGQRFKETQYF.

The genes are TRBV19 and TRBJ2-7; 7 nucleotides line up with TRBD1. CDR1 is LNHDA and CDR2 is SQIVND in the germline V gene (reference sequence). Unmatched junction bases numbered 13, after V lost 5 bases and J lost 0 bases. The CDR3 runs to 17 residues. The CDR3: CASSLDSGTAHSYEQYF. For the CDR3, the DNA is TGTGCCAGTAGTCTTGATTCCGGGACAGCACACTCCTACGAGCAGTACTTC.

This clone was picked up one time. The rearrangement joins TRBV5-1 to TRBJ2-5; D remains unclear. The CDR3 runs 13 residues. Between the trimmed V and J ends, which lost 2 bases and 4 bases, there was a span of 9 bases. Germline V gene data show CDR1 as SGHRS and CDR2 as YFSETQ. The CDR3 region has the DNA TGCGCCAGCAGCTTTATTGTGGGAGAGACCCAGTACTTC. Amino acids: CASSFIVGETQYF.

The V call is TRBV5-1, the J call TRBJ2-5; TRBD1 matches 9 bases. V gave up 4 bases and J gave up 4 bases; unmatched junction bases: 8. The CDR3 runs to 15 residues. The germline V gene encodes CDR1 SGHRS and CDR2 YFSETQ. The CDR3 nucleotides are TGCGCCAGCAGCGCCCACAGGGGGCTGGGAGAGACCCAGTACTTC. It is translated as CASSAHRGLGETQYF.

This CDR3 is CASSFRLAGEKNEQFF. CDR3 in DNA: TGTGCCAGCAGTTTTCGACTAGCGGGAGAGAAAAATGAGCAGTTCTTC. The rearrangement uses TRBV28 and TRBJ2-1, with 12 bases matching TRBD2. Germline-derived CDR1 and CDR2 are MDHEN and SYDVKM. CDR3 length: 16 residues. The trim removed 3 bases at V and 7 bases at J, leaving 7 bases unmatched.

V gene TRBV27 combines with J gene TRBJ2-7; D perhaps matches TRBD2 (7 bases). This CDR3 is built from 14 residues. Germline V CDR1 and CDR2: MNHEY, SMNVEV (reference sequence). Trimming stripped 5 bases from V and 6 bases from J, with 17 bases between. This CDR3 is CASSPLGGGGEQYF. The CDR3 DNA reads as TGTGCCAGCAGTCCCTTAGGCGGGGGCGGCGAGCAGTACTTC.

This sequence joins TRBV6-5 and TRBJ2-5; no clear D gene. In germline, CDR1 is MNHEY, CDR2 SVGAGI. Trimming left V 6 bases short and J 5 bases short, with 13 bases between. The CDR3 contains 13 residues. The chain's CDR3 is CASRSRSWETQYF. CDR3 DNA sequence: TGTGCCAGCAGGTCGAGGTCGTGGGAGACCCAGTACTTC.

This chain joins TRBV7-3 and TRBJ1-1; D unclear. Trimming removed 4 bases from V and 4 bases from J, with 10 bases in between. Looked up from germline, CDR1 is SGHTA and CDR2 is FQGTGA. CDR3 length equals 13 residues. The CDR3 DNA is TGTGCCAGCAGCTCGGGCCTGACCACTGAAGCTTTCTTT. It yields the protein CASSSGLTTEAFF.